This is a list of T cell receptor beta chains from one sample in a study of blood T cell repertoires in COVID-19. Clones were read by immunoSEQ multiplex PCR, and TCRdb kept only the in-frame ones, dropping some. Counted here are about 400,000 clones, around 92% occurring once; the ten biggest clones make up 1.5% to 2%. The sample comprised PBMCs or T cells enriched from blood (not recorded which). The receptor source for this set is a woman aged 25 to 39 who had recovered from COVID-19. The CDR3 runs from the conserved cysteine through the conserved F or W. A D gene is named only where the DNA matches it firmly. Size values are once, few and many counts, or a class for expanded clones, and some rows have none.

clone_size | j_call | cdr3_length | v_call | d_call | cdr3_aa | cdr3_nt
NA | TRBJ1-2 | 12 | TRBV7-9 | NA | CASSPQAYGYTF | TGTGCCAGCAGCCCACAGGCCTATGGCTACACCTTC
once | TRBJ1-5 | 20 | TRBV7-3 | TRBD1 | CASSLRQGLLHRNCKQPQHF | TGTGCCAGCAGCTTAAGACAGGGTCTCCTCCACCGTAACTGTAAACAGCCCCAGCATTTT
NA | TRBJ2-1 | 14 | TRBV5-6 | NA | CASSLTEIYNEQFF | TGTGCCAGCAGCTTGACAGAGATCTACAATGAGCAGTTCTTC
NA | TRBJ1-5 | 15 | TRBV19 | NA | CASSISPNSNQPQHF | TGTGCCAGTAGTATATCCCCCAATAGCAATCAGCCCCAGCATTTT
NA | TRBJ1-1 | 15 | TRBV9 | NA | CASSSGGTGGTEAFF | TGTGCCAGCAGCAGCGGGGGGACCGGCGGGACTGAAGCTTTCTTT
NA | TRBJ1-5 | 15 | TRBV9 | TRBD1 | CASSKSTGGNQPQHF | TGTGCCAGCTCCAAGTCGACAGGGGGTAATCAGCCCCAGCATTTT
NA | TRBJ2-7 | 15 | TRBV6-5 | NA | CASSYSWEARYEQYF | TGTGCCAGCAGTTACTCGTGGGAGGCGCGCTACGAGCAGTACTTC
NA | TRBJ1-1 | 14 | TRBV27 | NA | CASSYGGLKTEAFF | TGTGCCAGCAGTTATGGGGGGTTGAAGACTGAAGCTTTCTTT
NA | TRBJ2-1 | 13 | TRBV28 | NA | CASDRSSLNEQFF | TGTGCCAGCGACAGGAGCAGCCTGAATGAGCAGTTCTTC
few | TRBJ2-7 | 16 | TRBV27 | TRBD2 | CASSLWSSGLSYEQYF | TGTGCCAGCAGTTTATGGTCTAGCGGGCTCTCCTACGAGCAGTACTTC
NA | TRBJ1-1 | 18 | TRBV7-3 | TRBD1 | CASSLRGAGGIAGTEAFF | TGTGCCAGCAGTCTTAGGGGTGCAGGGGGAATAGCCGGCACTGAAGCTTTCTTT
NA | TRBJ2-7 | 12 | TRBV5-1 | NA | CASSLDYYEQYF | TGCGCCAGCAGCTTGGATTACTACGAGCAGTACTTC
few | TRBJ1-3 | 19 | TRBV4-1 | TRBD1 | CASSQPSRQGQGSGNTIYF | TGCGCCAGCAGCCAACCATCCCGACAGGGACAAGGCTCTGGAAACACCATATATTTT
once | TRBJ1-1 | 13 | TRBV19 | NA | CASSIDRTAEAFF | TGTGCCAGTAGTATTGATAGAACGGCTGAAGCTTTCTTT
NA | TRBJ1-5 | 18 | TRBV7-9 | TRBD1 | CASSLYQIYGTAPQPQHF | TGTGCCAGCAGCTTATACCAAATTTACGGGACAGCCCCACAGCCCCAGCATTTT
once | TRBJ2-1 | 15 | TRBV28 | TRBD1 | CASTGWGQGRNEQFF | TGTGCCAGCACGGGTTGGGGACAGGGTCGGAATGAGCAGTTCTTC
NA | TRBJ1-6 | 15 | TRBV19 | TRBD1 | CASSETGAYNSPLHF | TGTGCCAGTAGCGAGACAGGGGCTTATAATTCACCCCTCCACTTT
NA | TRBJ1-5 | 16 | TRBV12-5 | NA | CASGLPQDLSNQPQHF | TGTGCTAGTGGTTTGCCACAGGATCTGAGCAATCAGCCCCAGCATTTT
NA | TRBJ2-3 | 13 | TRBV5-1 | NA | CASSFPGTDTQYF | TGCGCCAGCAGCTTCCCGGGAACAGATACGCAGTATTTT
few | TRBJ2-7 | 16 | TRBV4-1 | NA | CASSQLITSIPYEQYF | TGCGCCAGCAGCCAACTCATAACTAGTATTCCCTACGAGCAGTACTTC